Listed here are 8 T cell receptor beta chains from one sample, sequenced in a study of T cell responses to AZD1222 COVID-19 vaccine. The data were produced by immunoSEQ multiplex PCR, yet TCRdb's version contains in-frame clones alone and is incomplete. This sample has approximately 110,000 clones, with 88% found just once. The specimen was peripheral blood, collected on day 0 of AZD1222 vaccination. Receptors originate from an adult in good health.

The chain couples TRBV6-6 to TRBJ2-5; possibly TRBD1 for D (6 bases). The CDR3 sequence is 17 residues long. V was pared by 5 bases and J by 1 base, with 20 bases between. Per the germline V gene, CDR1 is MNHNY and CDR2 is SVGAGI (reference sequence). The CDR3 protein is CASSHTTGFGPQETQYF. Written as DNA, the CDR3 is TGTGCCAGCAGTCACACGACAGGTTTTGGGCCCCAAGAGACCCAGTACTTC.

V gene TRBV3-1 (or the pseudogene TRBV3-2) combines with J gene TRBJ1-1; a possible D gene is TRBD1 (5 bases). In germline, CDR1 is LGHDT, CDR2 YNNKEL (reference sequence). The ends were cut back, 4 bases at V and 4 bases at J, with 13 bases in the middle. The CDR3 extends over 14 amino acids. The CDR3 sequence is CASSPHRRGTEAFF. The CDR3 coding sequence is TGTGCCAGCAGCCCGCACCGAAGGGGCACTGAAGCTTTCTTT.

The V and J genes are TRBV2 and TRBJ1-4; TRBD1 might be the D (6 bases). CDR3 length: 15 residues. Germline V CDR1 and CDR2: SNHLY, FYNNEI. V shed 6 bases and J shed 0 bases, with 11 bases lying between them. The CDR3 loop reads CASREGGSTNEKLFF. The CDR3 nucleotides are TGTGCCAGCAGGGAGGGGGGCTCAACTAATGAAAAACTGTTTTTT.

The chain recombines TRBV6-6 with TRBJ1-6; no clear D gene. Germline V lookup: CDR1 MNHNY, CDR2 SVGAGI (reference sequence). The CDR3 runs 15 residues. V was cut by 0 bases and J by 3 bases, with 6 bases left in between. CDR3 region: CASSYSGSYNSPLHF. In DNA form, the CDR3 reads TGTGCCAGCAGTTACTCGGGAAGCTATAATTCACCCCTCCACTTT.

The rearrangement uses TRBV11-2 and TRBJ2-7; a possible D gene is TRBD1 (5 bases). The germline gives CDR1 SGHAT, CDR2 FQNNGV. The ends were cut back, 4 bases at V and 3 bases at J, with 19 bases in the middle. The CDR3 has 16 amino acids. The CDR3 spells CASSWVKGSLYYEQYF. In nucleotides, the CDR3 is TGTGCCAGCAGCTGGGTTAAGGGGTCCCTTTACTACGAGCAGTACTTC.

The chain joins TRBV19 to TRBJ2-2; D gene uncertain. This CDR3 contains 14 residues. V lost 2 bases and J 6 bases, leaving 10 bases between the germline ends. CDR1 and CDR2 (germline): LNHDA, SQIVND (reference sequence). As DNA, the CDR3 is TGTGCCAGTAGTATATCAGCCGGACCCGGGGAGCTGTTTTTT. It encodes CASSISAGPGELFF.

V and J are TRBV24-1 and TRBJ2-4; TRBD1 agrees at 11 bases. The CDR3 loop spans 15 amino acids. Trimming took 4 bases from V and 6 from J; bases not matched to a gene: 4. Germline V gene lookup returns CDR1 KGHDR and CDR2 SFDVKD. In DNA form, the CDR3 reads TGTGCCACCAGTGACCGGACAGGGGGCTTAAACATTCAGTACTTC. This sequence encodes CATSDRTGGLNIQYF.

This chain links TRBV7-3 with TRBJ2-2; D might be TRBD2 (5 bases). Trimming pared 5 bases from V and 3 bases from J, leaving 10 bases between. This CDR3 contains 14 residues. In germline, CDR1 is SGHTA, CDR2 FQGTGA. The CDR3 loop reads CASSGLGHTGELFF. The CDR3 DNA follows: TGTGCCAGCAGCGGACTGGGTCACACCGGGGAGCTGTTTTTT.